A selection of T cell receptor beta chains follows, all from one sample in a study of vaccination and CD4 T cells after COVID-19. Which antigens these TCRs recognize remains unknown. Using its own MiXCR run on the PCR reads, TCRdb lists one record per CDR3 protein. The sample holds fewer than 3,000 distinct CDR3 sequences, around 30% seen once. This sample comprised CD4+ T cells from blood, cultured in vitro, obtained after SARS-CoV-2 vaccination. These receptors were obtained from a human donor who had recovered from COVID-19. The conserved cysteine and the conserved F or W are not part of the CDR3 here. The order of the fields is V gene, J gene, CDR3 protein.

V gene: TRBV10-3; J gene: TRBJ2-7; CDR3 protein: AISLATTGFAEQY
V gene: TRBV7-9; J gene: TRBJ2-7; CDR3 protein: ASSPGYAGAPWY
V gene: TRBV5-4; J gene: TRBJ2-5; CDR3 protein: ASSGKLGGVETQY
V gene: TRBV7-9; J gene: TRBJ2-1; CDR3 protein: ASSSGEQF
V gene: TRBV28; J gene: TRBJ1-6; CDR3 protein: ASSRVRNNSPLH
V gene: TRBV7-9; J gene: TRBJ1-1; CDR3 protein: ASSVIQGAEAF
V gene: TRBV6-1; J gene: TRBJ1-5; CDR3 protein: ASSERPNQPQH
V gene: TRBV6-6; J gene: TRBJ2-1; CDR3 protein: ASSYSRHTGGYEQF
V gene: TRBV7-3; J gene: TRBJ1-1; CDR3 protein: ASSLSRRAEAF
V gene: TRBV27; J gene: TRBJ2-7; CDR3 protein: ASSYRGLQSYEQY
V gene: TRBV7-2; J gene: TRBJ1-5; CDR3 protein: ASSLVTVYQPQH
V gene: TRBV10-1; J gene: TRBJ1-1; CDR3 protein: ASSESGHPIEAF
V gene: TRBV20-1; J gene: TRBJ2-3; CDR3 protein: SARVSVAGKTQY
V gene: TRBV25-1; J gene: TRBJ1-2; CDR3 protein: ASSVSQDYGYT
V gene: TRBV12-3/TRBV12-4; J gene: TRBJ1-5; CDR3 protein: ASSLTGRDQPQH
V gene: TRBV20-1; J gene: TRBJ1-2; CDR3 protein: SARDPQGHGYT